The entry below gives a single T cell receptor beta chain sequence along with its context. Its cognate antigen is unknown. In TCRdb, the 5' RACE reads were re-called with MiXCR into one record per CDR3 protein. The sample carries tens of thousands of distinct CDR3 sequences, roughly 6.2% recorded once. The data were taken from a study of early T cells in non-severe SARS-CoV-2 infection. Study results and limitations: Sequences matched to VDJdb favored anti-spike CD8 responses, while private and CD4 specificities were missed.

V lost 1 base, J lost 0 bases, and 8 bases lay in between. The CDR3 runs to 16 residues. Per the germline V gene, CDR1 is KGHDR and CDR2 is SFDVKD. The sequence derives from an adult who was a healthcare worker with PCR-confirmed SARS-CoV-2 infection or an uninfected control (not recorded which). The V gene is TRBV24-1, the J gene TRBJ2-2; tentatively, D is TRBD1 (5 bases). Source: whole blood, taken at baseline. The CDR3 region is CATSDLRGPNTGELFF. The CDR3 coding sequence is TGTGCCACCAGTGATTTAAGGGGTCCGAACACCGGGGAGCTGTTTTTT.